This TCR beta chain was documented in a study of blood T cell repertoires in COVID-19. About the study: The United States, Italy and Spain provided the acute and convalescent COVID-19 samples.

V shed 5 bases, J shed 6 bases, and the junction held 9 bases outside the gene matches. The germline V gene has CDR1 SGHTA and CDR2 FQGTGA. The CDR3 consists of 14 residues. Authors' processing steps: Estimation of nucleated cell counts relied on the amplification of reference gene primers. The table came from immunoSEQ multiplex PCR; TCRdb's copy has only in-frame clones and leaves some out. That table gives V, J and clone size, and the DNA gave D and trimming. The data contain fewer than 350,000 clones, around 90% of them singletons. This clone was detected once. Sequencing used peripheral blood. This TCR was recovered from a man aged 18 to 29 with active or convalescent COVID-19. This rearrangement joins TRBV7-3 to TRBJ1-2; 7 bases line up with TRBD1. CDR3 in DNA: TGTGCCAGCAGCCCCACAGGGGTGGGGCATGGCTACACCTTC. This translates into CASSPTGVGHGYTF.